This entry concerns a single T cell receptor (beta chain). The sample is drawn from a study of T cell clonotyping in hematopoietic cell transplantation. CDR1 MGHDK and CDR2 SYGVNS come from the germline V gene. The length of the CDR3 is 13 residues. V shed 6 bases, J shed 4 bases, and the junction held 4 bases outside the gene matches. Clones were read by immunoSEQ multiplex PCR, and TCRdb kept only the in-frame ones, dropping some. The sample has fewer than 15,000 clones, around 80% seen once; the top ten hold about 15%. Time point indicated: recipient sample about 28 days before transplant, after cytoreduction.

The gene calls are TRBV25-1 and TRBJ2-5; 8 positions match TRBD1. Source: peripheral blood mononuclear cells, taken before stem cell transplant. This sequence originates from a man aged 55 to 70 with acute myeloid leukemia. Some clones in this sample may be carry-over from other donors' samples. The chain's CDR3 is CASSPGGGETQYF. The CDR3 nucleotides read TGTGCCAGCAGCCCAGGGGGCGGAGAGACCCAGTACTTC.